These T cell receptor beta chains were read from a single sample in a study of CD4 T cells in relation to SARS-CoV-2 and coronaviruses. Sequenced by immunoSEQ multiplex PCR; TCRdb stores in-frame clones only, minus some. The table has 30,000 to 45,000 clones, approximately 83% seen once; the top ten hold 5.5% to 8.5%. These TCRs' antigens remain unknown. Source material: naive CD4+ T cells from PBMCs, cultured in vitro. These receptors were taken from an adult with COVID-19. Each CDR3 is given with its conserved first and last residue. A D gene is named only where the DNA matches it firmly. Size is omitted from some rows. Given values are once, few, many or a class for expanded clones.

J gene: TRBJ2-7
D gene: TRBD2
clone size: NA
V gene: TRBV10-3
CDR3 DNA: TGTGCCACCAGGGCAAGCGGGAGTCGTTCCTACGAGCAGTACTTC
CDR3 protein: CATRASGSRSYEQYF

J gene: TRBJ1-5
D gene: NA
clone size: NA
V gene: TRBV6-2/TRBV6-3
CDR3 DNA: TGTGCCAGCAGTTATGGGGGAGGAGGCAATCAGCCCCAGCATTTT
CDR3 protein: CASSYGGGGNQPQHF

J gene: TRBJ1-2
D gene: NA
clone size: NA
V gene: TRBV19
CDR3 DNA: TGTGCCAGTAACCGGGGGCCTGGGAACTATGGCTACACCTTC
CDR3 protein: CASNRGPGNYGYTF

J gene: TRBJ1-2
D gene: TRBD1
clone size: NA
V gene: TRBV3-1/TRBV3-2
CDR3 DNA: TGTGCCAGCAGCTCAACAGGGGCGACGAACGGCTACACCTTC
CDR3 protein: CASSSTGATNGYTF

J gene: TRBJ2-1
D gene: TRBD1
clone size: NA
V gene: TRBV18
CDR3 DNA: TGTGCCAGCTCACCTGGACAGGATTCCTACAATGAGCAGTTCTTC
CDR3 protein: CASSPGQDSYNEQFF

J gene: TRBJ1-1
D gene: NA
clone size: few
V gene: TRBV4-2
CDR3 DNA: TGTGCCAGCAGCCAAGGGGAGTTCACGATGAACACTGAAGCTTTCTTT
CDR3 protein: CASSQGEFTMNTEAFF

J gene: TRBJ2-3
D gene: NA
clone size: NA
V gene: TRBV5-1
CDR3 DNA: TGCGCCAGCAGCCCCCACGGACAGTACACAGATACGCAGTATTTT
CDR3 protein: CASSPHGQYTDTQYF

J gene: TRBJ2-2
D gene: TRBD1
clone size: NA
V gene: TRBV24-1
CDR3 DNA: TGTGCCACCAGTGATTTAAACAGGGGGGACACCGGGGAGCTGTTTTTT
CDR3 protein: CATSDLNRGDTGELFF

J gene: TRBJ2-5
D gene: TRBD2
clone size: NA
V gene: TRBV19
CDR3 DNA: TGTGCCAGTGTTGACGGGACTAGCGGGAGAGTTGGGACCCAGTACTTC
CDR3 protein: CASVDGTSGRVGTQYF

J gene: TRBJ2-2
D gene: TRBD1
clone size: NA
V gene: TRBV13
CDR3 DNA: TGTGCCAGCAGCGGACAGGGACAGGTGGACACCGGGGAGCTGTTTTTT
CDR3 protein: CASSGQGQVDTGELFF

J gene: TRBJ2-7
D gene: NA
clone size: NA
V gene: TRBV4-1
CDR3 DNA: TGCGCCAGCGGGGGGCAGGGAATCTACGAGCAGTACTTC
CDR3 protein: CASGGQGIYEQYF

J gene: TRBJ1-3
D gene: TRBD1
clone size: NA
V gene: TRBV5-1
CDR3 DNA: TGCGCCAGCTCTATGGACAGGGGACGGAACACCATATATTTT
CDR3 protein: CASSMDRGRNTIYF

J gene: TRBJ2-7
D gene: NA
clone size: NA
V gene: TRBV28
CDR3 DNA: TGTGCCAGCAGTTTATTCTCAGGGATATTCTACGAGCAGTACTTC
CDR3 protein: CASSLFSGIFYEQYF

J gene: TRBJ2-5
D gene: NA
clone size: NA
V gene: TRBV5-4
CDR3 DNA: TGTGCCAGCAGCTTCCAGACTGGGGGAGAGACCCAGTACTTC
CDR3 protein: CASSFQTGGETQYF

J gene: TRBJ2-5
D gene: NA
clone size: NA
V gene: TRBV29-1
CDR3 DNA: TGCAGCGGCGGGACTCAGTACCAAGAGACCCAGTACTTC
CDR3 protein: CSGGTQYQETQYF

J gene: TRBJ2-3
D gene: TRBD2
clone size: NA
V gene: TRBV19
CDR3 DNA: TGTGCCAGTAGTATATTCTCTAGCGGGAGCACAGATACGCAGTATTTT
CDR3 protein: CASSIFSSGSTDTQYF

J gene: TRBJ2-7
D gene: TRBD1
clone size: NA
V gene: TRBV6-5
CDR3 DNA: TGTGCCAGCAGGAGGGACAGACGCATCTCCTACGAGCAGTACTTC
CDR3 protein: CASRRDRRISYEQYF